These T cell receptor beta chains were read from a single sample in a study of cytomegalovirus exposure and HLA in healthy donors. This table comes from immunoSEQ multiplex PCR, and its TCRdb copy is limited to in-frame clones, with some not included. The profile shows about 200,000 clones, roughly 84% of them singletons. Sequenced: PBMCs. These receptors all stem from a young woman in good health and CMV-seropositive. Both conserved end residues are part of each CDR3. The D gene is left open where the match is weak. Clone size, where shown, is once, few, many, or a class for clones that have expanded.

13 TRBJ1-2 NA TRBV27 NA CASRKQGVDGYTF TGTGCCAGCAGAAAACAGGGCGTAGACGGCTACACCTTC
13 TRBJ1-2 NA TRBV6-5 NA CASSTGDNRGYTF TGTGCCAGCAGCACCGGGGACAATCGTGGCTACACCTTC
14 TRBJ1-4 NA TRBV4-2 NA CASSAQGTNEKLFF TGTGCCAGCAGCGCACAGGGAACTAATGAAAAACTGTTTTTT
13 TRBJ2-3 NA TRBV29-1 NA CSVEEASTDTQYF TGCAGCGTTGAAGAAGCGAGCACAGATACGCAGTATTTT
15 TRBJ2-2 NA TRBV2 TRBD2 CASHGLAGAAGELFF TGTGCCAGTCACGGACTAGCGGGAGCGGCCGGGGAGCTGTTTTTT
17 TRBJ2-7 NA TRBV11-2 TRBD2 CASSSTGLAGPTYEQYF TGTGCCAGCAGTAGCACGGGACTAGCGGGACCCACCTACGAGCAGTACTTC
16 TRBJ2-1 NA TRBV27 NA CASSLSSASSYNEQFF TGTGCCAGCAGTTTATCGTCAGCGAGCTCCTACAATGAGCAGTTCTTC
15 TRBJ2-5 NA TRBV9 NA CASSVGRTAGETQYF TGTGCCAGCAGCGTAGGGAGGACAGCCGGAGAGACCCAGTACTTC
15 TRBJ2-7 NA TRBV27 TRBD2 CASTSLEGLQYEQYF TGTGCCAGCACCTCTCTTGAGGGACTACAATACGAGCAGTACTTC
15 TRBJ2-3 once TRBV5-1 NA CASSSGTPFPDTQYF TGCGCCAGCAGCAGTGGGACTCCTTTCCCAGATACGCAGTATTTT
16 TRBJ2-3 NA TRBV6-5 TRBD2 CASSYSAGDFADTQYF TGTGCCAGCAGTTACTCCGCGGGAGATTTTGCAGATACGCAGTATTTT
15 TRBJ2-2 once TRBV11-2 NA CASSLRGGASGELFF TGTGCCAGCAGCTTAAGGGGGGGCGCGTCCGGGGAGCTGTTTTTT
13 TRBJ2-1 NA TRBV28 TRBD1 CASSLDGQGWQFF TGTGCCAGCAGTTTAGATGGACAGGGTTGGCAGTTCTTC
16 TRBJ1-1 few TRBV4-2 TRBD1 CASSQVPTGANTEAFF TGTGCCAGCAGCCAAGTGCCTACAGGGGCGAACACTGAAGCTTTCTTT
12 TRBJ2-1 NA TRBV5-6 TRBD2 CASRRYGTTQFF TGTGCCAGCAGAAGGTACGGGACTACACAGTTCTTC
19 TRBJ2-7 once TRBV11-3 TRBD1 CASSYRTGPDRSTSYEQYF TGTGCCAGCAGCTATCGGACAGGGCCAGACCGGTCAACCTCCTACGAGCAGTACTTC
11 TRBJ2-5 NA TRBV7-9 NA CASSLVEVLHF TGTGCCAGCAGCTTAGTAGAAGTCCTACACTTC
16 TRBJ2-3 NA TRBV10-3 TRBD1 CAISDNGRGSTDTQYF TGTGCCATCAGTGATAATGGCAGGGGGAGCACAGATACGCAGTATTTT
14 TRBJ1-1 NA TRBV5-1 NA CASSLDSTTTEAFF TGCGCCAGCAGCTTGGATTCGACAACAACTGAAGCTTTCTTT
16 TRBJ1-5 NA TRBV30 NA CVWSPTQGRAHQPQHF TGTGTCTGGAGTCCCACTCAGGGGAGGGCCCATCAGCCCCAGCATTTT
15 TRBJ1-2 few TRBV2 NA CASSEGPGISYGYTF TGTGCCAGCAGTGAAGGGCCAGGGATATCCTATGGCTACACCTTC
15 TRBJ2-7 NA TRBV13 TRBD2 CASSSGLAGQYEQYF TGTGCCAGCAGCTCAGGACTAGCGGGACAATACGAGCAGTACTTC
13 TRBJ1-5 NA TRBV30 NA CAWNPGPNQPQHF TGTGCCTGGAATCCAGGGCCTAATCAGCCCCAGCATTTT
15 TRBJ2-5 NA TRBV7-8 NA CASSLRSGQGETQYF TGTGCCAGCAGCTTAAGGTCCGGGCAGGGGGAGACCCAGTACTTC
16 TRBJ2-7 NA TRBV28 NA CASRPTAGQLSYEQYF TGTGCCAGCCGACCTACTGCCGGACAGCTATCCTACGAGCAGTACTTC
16 TRBJ2-1 NA TRBV27 TRBD1 CASRDSLGQGKNEQFF TGTGCCAGCAGGGATTCCCTGGGACAGGGTAAGAATGAGCAGTTCTTC
15 TRBJ1-4 NA TRBV6-5 TRBD1 CASSADRVGNEKLFF TGTGCCAGCAGTGCTGACAGGGTTGGTAATGAAAAACTGTTTTTT
15 TRBJ2-5 NA TRBV7-9 NA CASSAADLKQETQYF TGTGCCAGCAGCGCGGCCGACCTAAAACAAGAGACCCAGTACTTC
16 TRBJ2-7 few TRBV7-9 TRBD2 CASSQPLGGSDYEQYF TGTGCCAGCAGCCAACCTCTGGGGGGGTCCGACTACGAGCAGTACTTC